Here is one TCR beta chain with its context. The CDR3 totals 15 residues. The germline CDR1 and CDR2 sequences are LGHNA and YNFKEQ. V was clipped by 0 bases and J by 10 bases, with 13 bases between them. The record originates from a study of OX40 agonist ivuxolimab in advanced cancers. Looking at the study overall: Partial responses occurred in Three dose-escalation patients, one with hepatocellular carcinoma and two with cutaneous melanoma.

Profiling relied on immunoSEQ multiplex PCR, and the TCRdb table lists in-frame clones only, not all of them. The data hold approximately 100,000 clones, with 80% to 90% observed a single time. This material consisted of CD4+ or CD8+ T cells sorted from blood, taken in a trial of the OX40 agonist ivuxolimab. The receptor comes from an adult with an advanced solid tumor such as melanoma, head and neck, liver or kidney cancer. The genes are TRBV4-2 and TRBJ1-6; D is ambiguous. CDR3 sequence: CASSQELMAGSPLHF. Here the CDR3 DNA reads TGTGCCAGCAGCCAAGAGCTGATGGCGGGGTCACCCCTCCACTTT.